This entry describes one TCR beta chain. The record originates from a study of blood T cell repertoires in COVID-19. Study context: Specimens from acute and convalescent COVID-19 originated in the United States, Italy and Spain.

Methods used by the authors: Estimated nucleated cell counts came from reference gene primer amplification. Profiling relied on immunoSEQ multiplex PCR, and the TCRdb table lists in-frame clones only, not all of them. V and J calls plus clone size are reproduced from that table; the DNA served to infer D and trimming. Of about 200,000 clones listed, about 90% are singletons. The CDR3 contains 14 residues. Germline-derived CDR1 and CDR2 are SGHAT and FQNNGV. Trimming pared 5 bases from V and 1 base from J, leaving 10 bases between. Sequenced sample: peripheral blood. The receptor's source is a man aged 18 to 35 with active or convalescent COVID-19. V and J are TRBV11-2 and TRBJ2-3; maybe TRBD2 (6 bases). In DNA, the CDR3 is TGTGCCAGCAGCGTGGACTACCGCACAGATACGCAGTATTTT. Translating it yields CASSVDYRTDTQYF.